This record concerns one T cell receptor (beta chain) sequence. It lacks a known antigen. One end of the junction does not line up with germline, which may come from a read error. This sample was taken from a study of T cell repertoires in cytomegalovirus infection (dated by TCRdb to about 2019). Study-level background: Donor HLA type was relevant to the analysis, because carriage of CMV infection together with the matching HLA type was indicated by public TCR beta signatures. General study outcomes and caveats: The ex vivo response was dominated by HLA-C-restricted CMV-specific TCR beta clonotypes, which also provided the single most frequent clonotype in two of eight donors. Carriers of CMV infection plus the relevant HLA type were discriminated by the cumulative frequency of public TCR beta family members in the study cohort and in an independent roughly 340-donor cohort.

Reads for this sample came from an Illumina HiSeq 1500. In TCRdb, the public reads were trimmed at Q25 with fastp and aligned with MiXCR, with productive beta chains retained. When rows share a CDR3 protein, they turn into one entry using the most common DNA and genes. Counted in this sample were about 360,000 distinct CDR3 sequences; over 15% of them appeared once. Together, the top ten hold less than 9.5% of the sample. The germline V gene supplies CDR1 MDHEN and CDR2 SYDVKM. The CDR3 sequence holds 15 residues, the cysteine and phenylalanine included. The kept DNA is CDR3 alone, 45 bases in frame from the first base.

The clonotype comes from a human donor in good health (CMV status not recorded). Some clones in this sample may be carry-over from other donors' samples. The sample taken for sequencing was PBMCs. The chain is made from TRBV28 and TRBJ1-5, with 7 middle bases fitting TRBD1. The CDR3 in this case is CASRPPGGLGQLQHF. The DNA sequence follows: TGTGCCAGCCGACCCCCAGGGGGACTAGGGCAGCTCCAGCATTTT.